The rows below give T cell receptor beta chains drawn from one sample of a study of T-cell memory formation after mild COVID-19. TCRdb redid the calling of the 5' RACE reads with MiXCR, one entry per CDR3 protein. This table has 280,000 or so distinct CDR3 sequences, approximately 19% appearing once. Specimen: PBMCs or a T cell subset sorted from them (not recorded which). Receptor source: a man aged 18 to 35 who had mild COVID-19 (a few samples of this study predate the infection). Cell type and time point are not known. The CDR3 runs from the conserved cysteine through the conserved F or W. A D gene is named only where the DNA matches it firmly. Expanded clones get a size class; other rows say once, few or many, or leave the size out.

d_gene: NA
v_gene: TRBV6-2/TRBV6-3
j_gene: TRBJ2-2
abundance: NA
CDR3nt: TGTGCCAGCGGGCAGGCCGGGGAGCTGTTTTTT
CDR3aa: CASGQAGELFF

d_gene: NA
v_gene: TRBV4-1
j_gene: TRBJ2-5
abundance: few
CDR3nt: TGCGCCAGCAGCCAAGAGGGCGGAGGAGTTCAAGAGACCCAGTACTTC
CDR3aa: CASSQEGGGVQETQYF

d_gene: NA
v_gene: TRBV20-1
j_gene: TRBJ1-2
abundance: few
CDR3nt: TGCAGTGCTAGAGAGTCGGCCGCTACTGGCTACACCTTC
CDR3aa: CSARESAATGYTF

d_gene: NA
v_gene: TRBV2
j_gene: TRBJ1-5
abundance: NA
CDR3nt: TGTGCCAGCGGGGAGTTAGGGCAGGATCAGCCCCAGCATTTT
CDR3aa: CASGELGQDQPQHF

d_gene: TRBD1
v_gene: TRBV4-1
j_gene: TRBJ1-2
abundance: NA
CDR3nt: TGCGCCAGCAGCCAAGATGGTTCGGGACAGGGTTTTAACTATGGCTACACCTTC
CDR3aa: CASSQDGSGQGFNYGYTF

d_gene: NA
v_gene: TRBV6-5
j_gene: TRBJ1-2
abundance: NA
CDR3nt: TGTGCCAGCAGTTACTCGTCCAAAAACTATGGCTACACCTTC
CDR3aa: CASSYSSKNYGYTF

d_gene: NA
v_gene: TRBV11-2
j_gene: TRBJ2-3
abundance: NA
CDR3nt: TGTGCCAGCAGCTTTGGCCCCAGGGGCACAGATACGCAGTATTTT
CDR3aa: CASSFGPRGTDTQYF

d_gene: NA
v_gene: TRBV7-8
j_gene: TRBJ1-5
abundance: NA
CDR3nt: TGTGCCAGCAGCTCAGCCTCGGAGCCCCAGCATTTT
CDR3aa: CASSSASEPQHF

d_gene: NA
v_gene: TRBV15
j_gene: TRBJ2-5
abundance: few
CDR3nt: TGTGCCACCATAAGGACCTGGGGGGAGACCCAGTACTTC
CDR3aa: CATIRTWGETQYF

d_gene: NA
v_gene: TRBV30
j_gene: TRBJ1-2
abundance: few
CDR3nt: TGTGCCTGGACCCCGTTAGGCTATGGCTACACCTTC
CDR3aa: CAWTPLGYGYTF

d_gene: TRBD1
v_gene: TRBV12-3/TRBV12-4
j_gene: TRBJ2-1
abundance: many
CDR3nt: TGTGCCAGCAGTACCTCGGGGACAGGCTACAATGAGCAGTTCTTC
CDR3aa: CASSTSGTGYNEQFF

d_gene: NA
v_gene: TRBV6-5
j_gene: TRBJ1-3
abundance: few
CDR3nt: TGTGCCAGCAGCCGGGGACAATACTCTGGAAACACCATATATTTT
CDR3aa: CASSRGQYSGNTIYF

d_gene: NA
v_gene: TRBV7-9
j_gene: TRBJ2-7
abundance: few
CDR3nt: TGTGCCAGCAGCTCCCGGGACCCTCCTTTTCACGAGCAGTACTTC
CDR3aa: CASSSRDPPFHEQYF

d_gene: NA
v_gene: TRBV5-6
j_gene: TRBJ2-7
abundance: NA
CDR3nt: TGTGCCAGCAGCTTTTTAGACGGGATCTCCTACGAGCAGTACTTC
CDR3aa: CASSFLDGISYEQYF

d_gene: NA
v_gene: TRBV6-2/TRBV6-3
j_gene: TRBJ2-5
abundance: NA
CDR3nt: TGTGCCAGCAGTTACTCGGGACCCCGGGGAGAGACCCAGTACTTC
CDR3aa: CASSYSGPRGETQYF

d_gene: NA
v_gene: TRBV7-2
j_gene: TRBJ1-2
abundance: NA
CDR3nt: TGTGCCAGCAGCTTTGAGTCAGGCCAGGGGGGCTACACCTTC
CDR3aa: CASSFESGQGGYTF

d_gene: NA
v_gene: TRBV29-1
j_gene: TRBJ1-2
abundance: NA
CDR3nt: TGCAGCGCCCAGGGACGGATTAACTATGGCTACACCTTC
CDR3aa: CSAQGRINYGYTF

d_gene: NA
v_gene: TRBV5-1
j_gene: TRBJ1-1
abundance: NA
CDR3nt: TGCGCCAGCAGCTTGGAAAACAGTGAAGCTTTCTTT
CDR3aa: CASSLENSEAFF

d_gene: NA
v_gene: TRBV18
j_gene: TRBJ1-1
abundance: few
CDR3nt: TGTGCCAGCTCACCGGGGGGGGGCTCGCCTGAAGCTTTCTTT
CDR3aa: CASSPGGGSPEAFF

d_gene: TRBD2
v_gene: TRBV4-1
j_gene: TRBJ2-2
abundance: few
CDR3nt: TGCGCCAGCAGCTTCGTGGCTAGCGGGACGAACACCGGGGAGCTGTTTTTT
CDR3aa: CASSFVASGTNTGELFF

d_gene: TRBD2
v_gene: TRBV9
j_gene: TRBJ2-3
abundance: NA
CDR3nt: TGTGCCAGCAGCGTAGGAGCGGGGTTCACAGATACGCAGTATTTT
CDR3aa: CASSVGAGFTDTQYF

d_gene: NA
v_gene: TRBV7-8
j_gene: TRBJ1-1
abundance: few
CDR3nt: TGTGCCAGCAGCCTACACAGGGAGCAGGAAGCTTTCTTT
CDR3aa: CASSLHREQEAFF

d_gene: TRBD1
v_gene: TRBV7-9
j_gene: TRBJ2-3
abundance: few
CDR3nt: TGTGCCTCTCGAGGGGGCGCAGATACGCAGTATTTT
CDR3aa: CASRGGADTQYF

d_gene: NA
v_gene: TRBV9
j_gene: TRBJ1-1
abundance: NA
CDR3nt: TGTGCCAGCAGCCGACCGGGGGGTTCCACTGAAGCTTTCTTT
CDR3aa: CASSRPGGSTEAFF

d_gene: NA
v_gene: TRBV6-2/TRBV6-3
j_gene: TRBJ2-7
abundance: NA
CDR3nt: TGTGCCAGCAGTTCCCGCCGCTACGAGCAGTACTTC
CDR3aa: CASSSRRYEQYF

d_gene: TRBD1
v_gene: TRBV18
j_gene: TRBJ2-7
abundance: NA
CDR3nt: TGTGCCAGCTCGCCAAGGGACAGGGTGCGGTACGAGCAGTACTTC
CDR3aa: CASSPRDRVRYEQYF

d_gene: TRBD2
v_gene: TRBV7-2
j_gene: TRBJ2-3
abundance: few
CDR3nt: TGTGCCAGCAGCTTAACTAGCGGGGTCGGAGATACGCAGTATTTT
CDR3aa: CASSLTSGVGDTQYF

d_gene: TRBD2
v_gene: TRBV18
j_gene: TRBJ2-3
abundance: NA
CDR3nt: TGTGCCAGCTCACCGGTGGCTAGCGGGGCAACCGGAGATACGCAGTATTTT
CDR3aa: CASSPVASGATGDTQYF

d_gene: NA
v_gene: TRBV2
j_gene: TRBJ2-5
abundance: few
CDR3nt: TGTGCCAGCAGTGAAAGGGCAGGCCAAGAGACCCAGTACTTC
CDR3aa: CASSERAGQETQYF

d_gene: TRBD1
v_gene: TRBV5-1
j_gene: TRBJ1-6
abundance: once
CDR3nt: TGCGCCAGCAGCTTGACAGGGGGAGAGGCACCCCTCCACTTT
CDR3aa: CASSLTGGEAPLHF

d_gene: TRBD1
v_gene: TRBV29-1
j_gene: TRBJ1-1
abundance: few
CDR3nt: TGCAGCGTTGACAGGGGGACTGAAGCTTTCTTT
CDR3aa: CSVDRGTEAFF

d_gene: TRBD1
v_gene: TRBV12-3/TRBV12-4
j_gene: TRBJ2-2
abundance: few
CDR3nt: TGTGCCAGCAGTTTCGAGCAGGGGGCGAACACCGGGGAGCTGTTTTTT
CDR3aa: CASSFEQGANTGELFF

d_gene: TRBD1
v_gene: TRBV10-3
j_gene: TRBJ2-3
abundance: NA
CDR3nt: TGTGCCATCAGTGAGTCTGTAAAACCGGGACAGGGGGCAGATACGCAGTATTTT
CDR3aa: CAISESVKPGQGADTQYF

d_gene: NA
v_gene: TRBV7-2
j_gene: TRBJ2-1
abundance: NA
CDR3nt: TGTGCCAGCAGTTTTAGGAGGGGGGGCTCCTACAATGAGCAGTTCTTC
CDR3aa: CASSFRRGGSYNEQFF

d_gene: NA
v_gene: TRBV15
j_gene: TRBJ1-6
abundance: few
CDR3nt: TGTGCCACCAGACCGGGAACTAATTCACCCCTCCACTTT
CDR3aa: CATRPGTNSPLHF

d_gene: NA
v_gene: TRBV12-3/TRBV12-4
j_gene: TRBJ2-7
abundance: NA
CDR3nt: TGTGCCAGCAGTAGACAGGGAGGGACCTACGAGCAGTACTTC
CDR3aa: CASSRQGGTYEQYF

d_gene: TRBD1
v_gene: TRBV7-9
j_gene: TRBJ2-7
abundance: NA
CDR3nt: TGTGCCAGCAGCGTGACAGGGTGGGGCTTAGGGTACGAGCAGTACTTC
CDR3aa: CASSVTGWGLGYEQYF

d_gene: TRBD1
v_gene: TRBV6-5
j_gene: TRBJ1-1
abundance: NA
CDR3nt: TGTGCCAGCAGTTACGGGACAGGGGAGTATGAAGCTTTCTTT
CDR3aa: CASSYGTGEYEAFF

d_gene: TRBD1
v_gene: TRBV29-1
j_gene: TRBJ2-3
abundance: many
CDR3nt: TGCAGCGCCGGACAGGGGGCTAGCACAGATACGCAGTATTTT
CDR3aa: CSAGQGASTDTQYF

d_gene: NA
v_gene: TRBV7-2
j_gene: TRBJ2-3
abundance: NA
CDR3nt: TGTGCCAGCAGCTTAACCCCGTCAGATACGCAGTATTTT
CDR3aa: CASSLTPSDTQYF

d_gene: TRBD2
v_gene: TRBV7-2
j_gene: TRBJ2-4
abundance: NA
CDR3nt: TGTGCCAGCAGCCAACGGGGGGGCATTCAGTACTTC
CDR3aa: CASSQRGGIQYF

d_gene: NA
v_gene: TRBV5-4
j_gene: TRBJ1-1
abundance: few
CDR3nt: TGTGCCAGCAGCTTGGAATGGGGTGACGGATCTGAAGCTTTCTTT
CDR3aa: CASSLEWGDGSEAFF

d_gene: NA
v_gene: TRBV5-4
j_gene: TRBJ2-3
abundance: few
CDR3nt: TGTGCCAGCAGCCCCCGACCTGGGACAGATACGCAGTATTTT
CDR3aa: CASSPRPGTDTQYF

d_gene: TRBD1
v_gene: TRBV28
j_gene: TRBJ1-4
abundance: NA
CDR3nt: TGTGCCGGACAGGGAGGTGAAAAACTGTTTTTT
CDR3aa: CAGQGGEKLFF

d_gene: TRBD2
v_gene: TRBV4-3
j_gene: TRBJ2-3
abundance: NA
CDR3nt: TGCGCCAGCAGCCCCCTGGAGCGGGGGGGCCCAGATACGCAGTATTTT
CDR3aa: CASSPLERGGPDTQYF

d_gene: NA
v_gene: TRBV4-1
j_gene: TRBJ1-4
abundance: NA
CDR3nt: TGCGCCAGCAGCCAAGTACCCCCCTCAGAAGCAACTAATGAAAAACTGTTTTTT
CDR3aa: CASSQVPPSEATNEKLFF

d_gene: NA
v_gene: TRBV7-2
j_gene: TRBJ2-1
abundance: NA
CDR3nt: TGTGCCAGCAGCTTTGGGGGTGGCAATGAGCAGTTCTTC
CDR3aa: CASSFGGGNEQFF

d_gene: NA
v_gene: TRBV5-5
j_gene: TRBJ2-3
abundance: NA
CDR3nt: TGTGCCAGCAGCTTGTTACGGGGGACAGATACGCAGTATTTT
CDR3aa: CASSLLRGTDTQYF

d_gene: NA
v_gene: TRBV5-1
j_gene: TRBJ1-6
abundance: few
CDR3nt: TGCGCCAGCAGCACCCGACAGATGGGGGATTCACCCCTCCACTTT
CDR3aa: CASSTRQMGDSPLHF

d_gene: TRBD2
v_gene: TRBV19
j_gene: TRBJ2-1
abundance: NA
CDR3nt: TGTGCCAGTAGTATCCCAGCGGGGGGGCTCAATGAGCAGTTCTTC
CDR3aa: CASSIPAGGLNEQFF

d_gene: NA
v_gene: TRBV7-8
j_gene: TRBJ2-1
abundance: few
CDR3nt: TGTGCCAGCAGCTTGGTACGGGGGCCATCCTACAATGAGCAGTTCTTC
CDR3aa: CASSLVRGPSYNEQFF

d_gene: NA
v_gene: TRBV5-1
j_gene: TRBJ1-2
abundance: NA
CDR3nt: TGCGCCAGCAGCCTTGTCGCTCAGGGTTCTGGCTACACCTTC
CDR3aa: CASSLVAQGSGYTF